This paragraph covers one T cell receptor beta chain sequence. Its antigen is as yet unknown. The data were taken from a study of CD8 T cells in Susac syndrome. Random hexamers were used to reverse transcribe the RNA input (roughly 0.5 to 1 ug). One entry per CDR3 protein, called by TCRdb with MiXCR from the immunoSEQ multiplex PCR reads. The table lists about 250,000 distinct CDR3 sequences, around 93% of them singletons. V lost 4 bases and J 5 bases, leaving 19 bases between the germline ends. The germline CDR1 and CDR2 sequences are KGHDR and SFDVKD. The CDR3 is 17 amino acids. Study-level points and caveats: That the number of individuals in its TCR sequencing and HLA analysis was relatively small was acknowledged by the study.

Specimen: CD4+ T cells from PBMCs. This TCR derives from a human donor with multiple sclerosis. J is TRBJ2-2 and V is TRBV24-1, with a weak D call TRBD2 (6 bases). CDR3 nucleotides: TGTGCCACCAGTGACCGTGCACCGGGACTCCAAACCGGGGAGCTGTTTTTT. Its translation is CATSDRAPGLQTGELFF.